This TCR beta chain was recovered during a study of shared clonotypes between healthy human individuals. General study findings and limits: A small donor pool kept down the genetic and exposure-history diversity that was represented. Sampling included only blood; tissue repertoires likely differ.

V was clipped by 1 base and J by 1 base; unmatched bases: 2. Per germline, CDR1 SGHTA and CDR2 FQGNSA. This CDR3 contains 16 residues. How the authors handled the data: ImmunoSEQ output held junction-only sequences without quality scores, so filtering differed. Libraries were prepared by immunoSEQ multiplex PCR; TCRdb keeps only in-frame clonotypes and omits some of them. The V and J calls and clone size were taken over from that table, and D and trimming were inferred from the DNA. In the table there are hundreds of thousands of clones, around 76% of which are singletons. Comment on this clone: Its antigen is unknown.

The sample consisted of PBMCs. The sequence derives from a middle-aged woman in good health. Some clones in this sample may be carry-over from other donors' samples. The chain recombines TRBV7-2 with TRBJ2-7; 12 bases are shared with TRBD2. The chain's CDR3 is CASSLGLAGASYEQYF. CDR3 bases: TGTGCCAGCAGCTTAGGACTAGCGGGAGCTTCCTACGAGCAGTACTTC.